This T cell receptor beta chain was identified during a study of molecular identifiers for immune sequencing clone quantification. At the level of the study: Split five ways in replicates, RNA from about 20,000 or 100,000 naive CD8 cells had four portions sequenced. Whole-study findings and limits: Investigators reportedly could detect spiked Jurkat TCR RNA from one cell among approximately 1.1 million naive cells.

Isolation of naive CD8 T cells was achieved by sorting on a CD8+CD4-CCR7+CD45RA+ phenotype. Bulk libraries came from a prior protocol with listed TCR primers. TCRdb reanalysed the PCR reads using MiXCR and keeps one entry per CDR3 protein. The sample carries under 650,000 distinct CDR3 sequences, about 20% recorded once. The sample holds many counts of this clonotype. Antigen unknown. Sequenced input: naive CD8+ T cells from blood, with Jurkat cell RNA spiked in. Subset specified: FACS-sorted CD8+CD4-CCR7+CD45RA+ naive T cells. This sequence originates from a human donor in good health. Some libraries in this study had Jurkat cell RNA spiked in.

For the CDR3, the DNA is TGTGCCAGCAGCTTTGAGCGAACCTACTCAGATACGCAGTATTTT. Translated, it gives CASSFERTYSDTQYF. The chain couples TRBV7-9 to TRBJ2-3, with D uncertain. Looked up from germline, CDR1 is SEHNR and CDR2 is FQNEAQ (reference sequence). V was clipped by 3 bases and J by 4 bases, with 14 bases between them. The CDR3 extends over 15 amino acids.